This T cell receptor beta chain came from a study of T-cell memory formation after mild COVID-19. Study background: TCR clusters mostly belonged to single donors. General study points: CD8+ contracting clones occupied EMRA, while CD4+ ones occupied mainly CM and EM. The pre-infection memory compartment contained some responding clones, suggesting cross-reactive memory joined. Clones contracting across day 15 to 85 had a balanced CD4/CD8 profile; later expanding clones leaned CD4+.

Comment on this clonotype: Antigen: not known.

Germline loops: CDR1 SGHRS, CDR2 YFSETQ. The CDR3 sequence is 15 residues long. V lost 4 bases to trimming and J lost 2 bases; unmatched junction nucleotides: 5. From the 5' RACE reads, TCRdb called clonotypes with MiXCR, one entry per CDR3 protein. The table includes more than 150,000 distinct CDR3 sequences, 20% to 25% detected once. This receptor was taken from an adult woman who had mild COVID-19 (a few samples of this study predate the infection). Cell type and time point are not known. The genes are TRBV5-1 and TRBJ1-2; 10 bases agree with TRBD1. Specimen: PBMCs or a T cell subset sorted from them (not recorded which). The CDR3 nucleotides read TGCGCCAGCAGCCACGGGACAGGGGACAACTATGGCTACACCTTC. This codes for CASSHGTGDNYGYTF.